A single sample gave rise to the 6 T cell receptor beta chains below, sequenced in a study of PD-L1 blockade in urothelial cancer listed by TCRdb under 2017. Libraries came from the immunoSEQ multiplex PCR assay. Drawn from immuneACCESS, this table holds only the in-frame rearrangements with V and J called that TCRdb kept. Clones are partly lost; checked studies trace under half to an unresolved V gene and leave the rest unexplained. The sample table records tens of thousands of clones; 75% to 90% of these occur just once. In total, the top ten clones hold roughly a quarter of the sample. This sample's time point label indicates: peripheral blood 6 weeks after treatment start. Sequenced material: PBMCs, taken around atezolizumab (anti-PD-L1) treatment. The receptors originated from a man between 60 and 70 years old with urothelial cancer.

V and J are TRBV7-9 and TRBJ1-2; a possible D gene is TRBD1 (5 bases). This CDR3 contains 16 residues. V shed 1 base and J shed 1 base, with 13 bases lying between them. From germline, CDR1 is SEHNR and CDR2 FQNEAQ (reference sequence). CDR3 DNA: TGTGCCAGCAGCTTAGTCCCGACAGAGTATAACTATGGCTACACCTTC. Its protein is CASSLVPTEYNYGYTF. The complete variable domain, with remaining parts taken from reference TRBV7-9 and TRBJ1-2, reads DTGVSQNPRHKITKRGQNVTFRCDPISEHNRLYWYRQTLGQGPEFLTYFQNEAQLEKSRLLSDRFSAERPKGSFSTLEIQRTEQGDSAMYLCASSLVPTEYNYGYTFGSGTRLTVV.

V gene TRBV4-2 combines with J gene TRBJ2-1, with 15 bases identical to TRBD2. V lost 1 base to trimming and J lost 7 bases; unmatched junction nucleotides: 11. Germline values: CDR1 LGHNA, CDR2 YNFKEQ. The CDR3 spans 19 residues. CDR3 coding DNA: TGTGCCAGCAGCCAAGTATCTGGGACTAGCGGGGGGCCGCGGAATGAGCAGTTCTTC. Protein sequence: CASSQVSGTSGGPRNEQFF.

The rearrangement links TRBV28 to TRBJ1-2; 8 bases match TRBD1. The CDR3 has 13 amino acids. V dropped 6 bases and J dropped 6; count of bases not matched to a gene: 6. Germline V gene data show CDR1 as MDHEN and CDR2 as SYDVKM. The CDR3, as DNA: TGTGCCAGCAGGACAGGGGCTTCGGATGGCTACACCTTC. Its protein product is CASRTGASDGYTF.

The V gene is TRBV7-8, the J gene TRBJ2-1; 9 bases are shared with TRBD2. Germline V gene data show CDR1 as SGHVS and CDR2 as FQNEAQ. Trimming cost V 1 base and J 7 bases; bases outside gene matches: 8. The CDR3 length is 16 residues. CDR3 nucleotides: TGTGCCAGCAGCTTAGAAACCCAGCGGGGGGTTAATGAGCAGTTCTTC. This gives the protein CASSLETQRGVNEQFF.

The chain recombines TRBV29-1 with TRBJ2-7; D is perhaps TRBD2 (6 bases). The CDR3 has 15 residues. Trimming shortened V by 2 bases and J by 6 bases, and 20 bases separated the two germline ends. CDR1 is SQVTM and CDR2 is ANQGSEA in the germline V gene. Here the CDR3 reads CSVESRDGLGGEQYF. The CDR3 DNA is TGCAGCGTTGAATCCAGGGATGGGTTGGGGGGCGAGCAGTACTTC.

The chain couples TRBV6-1 to TRBJ2-7, with D maybe TRBD2 (5 bases). V was shortened by 2 bases and J by 3 bases, with 23 bases between the two germline ends. Germline CDR1 and CDR2: MNHNS and SASEGT. This CDR3 is 18 amino acids long. In DNA form, the CDR3 reads TGTGCCAGCAGTGAAAACGAGAGAGGGATAGCGCAGAACTACGAGCAGTACTTC. Translating it yields CASSENERGIAQNYEQYF.